This TCR beta chain comes out of a study of cytomegalovirus exposure and HLA in healthy donors. Study details: The approximately 130 validation repertoires matched the approximately 700 first-cohort repertoires in platform, a later analysis reported.

A remark on this clone: Its matching antigen is unknown.

Overall study findings and caveats: Listed as cytomegalovirus-associated were over 150 TCR beta chains.

CDR3 size: 14 residues. With V trimmed by 1 base and J by 7 bases, 6 bases remained unmatched. Germline loops: CDR1 GTSNPN, CDR2 SVGIG (reference sequence). Clones were read by immunoSEQ multiplex PCR, and TCRdb kept only the in-frame ones, dropping some. Counted here are roughly 140,000 clones, around 90% occurring once; the ten biggest clones make up 8.5% to 9.5%. Separation from the roughly 670-subject first cohort characterized the roughly 110-subject validation cohort, to which the donors belonged. The sample consisted of PBMCs. The chain links TRBV30 to TRBJ2-1; 8 nucleotides agree with TRBD2. The TCR originated in a man between 18 and 35 years old in good health and CMV-seropositive. CDR3 DNA: TGTGCCTGGAGTGGTTCTAGCGGGCTGAATGAGCAGTTCTTC. Its translation is CAWSGSSGLNEQFF.